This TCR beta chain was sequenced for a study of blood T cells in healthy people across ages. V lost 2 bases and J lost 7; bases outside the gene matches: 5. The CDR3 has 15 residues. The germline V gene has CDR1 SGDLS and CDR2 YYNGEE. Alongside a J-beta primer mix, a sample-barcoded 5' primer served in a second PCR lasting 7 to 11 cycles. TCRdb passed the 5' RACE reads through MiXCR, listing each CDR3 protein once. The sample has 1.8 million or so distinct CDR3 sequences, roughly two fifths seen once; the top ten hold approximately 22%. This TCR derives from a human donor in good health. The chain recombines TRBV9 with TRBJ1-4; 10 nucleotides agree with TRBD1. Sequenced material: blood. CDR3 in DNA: TGTGCCAGCAGCGTCCGGACAGGGGGAGTTGAAAAACTGTTTTTT. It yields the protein CASSVRTGGVEKLFF.